These T cell receptor beta chains were read from a single sample in a study of T cell responses to AZD1222 COVID-19 vaccine. Libraries were prepared by immunoSEQ multiplex PCR; TCRdb keeps only in-frame clonotypes and omits some of them. The sample yields 90,000 to 150,000 clones, about 89% seen once. The input for sequencing was peripheral blood, taken 28 days after the second AZD1222 dose. The receptors were gathered from an adult who received the AZD1222 COVID-19 vaccine. CDR3s include the opening cysteine and the closing phenylalanine or tryptophan. The order of the fields is D gene, clone size, V gene, J gene, CDR3 DNA, CDR3 protein. A D gene is named only where the DNA matches it firmly. Some rows have no size entry. The others give once, few or many, or a class for an expanded clone.

D: NA; size: once; V: TRBV11-3; J: TRBJ2-1; DNA: TGTGCCAGCAGCTTAGATCTACTTGGGGCCGAAGTAAGGAATGAGCAGTTCTTC; CDR3: CASSLDLLGAEVRNEQFF
D: TRBD1; size: NA; V: TRBV2; J: TRBJ1-4; DNA: TGTGCCAGCAGTAGGGGAGGGACGACAGGGGAAAAACTGTTTTTT; CDR3: CASSRGGTTGEKLFF
D: TRBD1; size: NA; V: TRBV29-1; J: TRBJ1-2; DNA: TGCAGCGTACCCTGGGACAGGGGACACTATGGCTACACCTTC; CDR3: CSVPWDRGHYGYTF
D: NA; size: once; V: TRBV10-3; J: TRBJ1-2; DNA: TGTGCCATCAGTGATCCGGGGGAGCGCTTCGGCTACACCTTC; CDR3: CAISDPGERFGYTF
D: NA; size: NA; V: TRBV6-4; J: TRBJ1-5; DNA: TGTGCCAGCATGATAGGGGACATTGAGAATCAGCCCCAGCATTTT; CDR3: CASMIGDIENQPQHF
D: NA; size: NA; V: TRBV7-2; J: TRBJ2-1; DNA: TGTGCCAGCAGCTTAGTTGGGGGAGCGATCTACAATGAGCAGTTCTTC; CDR3: CASSLVGGAIYNEQFF
D: NA; size: NA; V: TRBV28; J: TRBJ2-7; DNA: TGTGCCAGCAGTTTATACGGGGCGAGCTACGAGCAGTACTTC; CDR3: CASSLYGASYEQYF
D: NA; size: NA; V: TRBV24-1; J: TRBJ2-1; DNA: TGTGCCACCAGTGGCTACTCCCGACAGTCGGATGAGCAGTTCTTC; CDR3: CATSGYSRQSDEQFF
D: TRBD1; size: NA; V: TRBV12-5; J: TRBJ2-6; DNA: TGTGCTAGTGGTTTGGTACTTTGGGACAGTGGGTCATTTGGGGCCAACGTCCTGACTTTC; CDR3: CASGLVLWDSGSFGANVLTF
D: TRBD1; size: NA; V: TRBV6-5; J: TRBJ1-3; DNA: TGTGCCAGCAGTCCTGACAGGGCTGGAAACACCATATATTTT; CDR3: CASSPDRAGNTIYF
D: TRBD1; size: NA; V: TRBV2; J: TRBJ1-2; DNA: TGTGCCAGCAACGCACAGGGGCTCTATGGCTACACCTTC; CDR3: CASNAQGLYGYTF
D: NA; size: NA; V: TRBV24-1; J: TRBJ2-7; DNA: TGTGCCACCAGTGAAGGGCAGGGCTACGAGCAGTACTTC; CDR3: CATSEGQGYEQYF
D: NA; size: NA; V: TRBV10-3; J: TRBJ1-5; DNA: TGTGCCATCAGTGAGTCGGGTCAGCCCCAGCATTTT; CDR3: CAISESGQPQHF
D: NA; size: NA; V: TRBV6-5; J: TRBJ2-2; DNA: TGTGCCAGCAAACGACGGGAAAACACCGGGGAGCTGTTTTTT; CDR3: CASKRRENTGELFF
D: NA; size: NA; V: TRBV11-3; J: TRBJ1-1; DNA: TGTGCCAGCAGCTTAGATCTATACACTGAAGCTTTCTTT; CDR3: CASSLDLYTEAFF
D: NA; size: NA; V: TRBV5-6; J: TRBJ2-7; DNA: TGTGCCAGCAGCTTGTCCGGGAAAACCTACGAGCAGTACTTC; CDR3: CASSLSGKTYEQYF
D: NA; size: NA; V: TRBV25-1; J: TRBJ1-2; DNA: TGTGCCAGCTGGAACTATGGCTACACCTTC; CDR3: CASWNYGYTF